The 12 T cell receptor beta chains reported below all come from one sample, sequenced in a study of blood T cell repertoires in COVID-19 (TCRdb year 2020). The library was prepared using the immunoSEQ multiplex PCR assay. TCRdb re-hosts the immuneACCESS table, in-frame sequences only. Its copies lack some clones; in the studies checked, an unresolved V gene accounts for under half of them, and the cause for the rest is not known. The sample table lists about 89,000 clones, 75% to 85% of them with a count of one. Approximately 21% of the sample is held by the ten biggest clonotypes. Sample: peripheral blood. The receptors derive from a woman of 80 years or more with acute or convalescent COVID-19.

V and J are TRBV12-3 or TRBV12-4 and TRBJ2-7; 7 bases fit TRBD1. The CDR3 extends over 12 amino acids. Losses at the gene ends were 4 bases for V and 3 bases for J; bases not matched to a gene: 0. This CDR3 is CASSWTGYEQYF. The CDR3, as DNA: TGTGCCAGCAGTTGGACAGGCTACGAGCAGTACTTC.

The CDR3 here is CASSPANSGNTIYF. Written as DNA, the CDR3 is TGTGCCAGCAGCCCCGCGAACTCTGGAAACACCATATATTTT. The chain has TRBV3-1 (or the pseudogene TRBV3-2) and TRBJ1-3; D not resolved. With 4 bases removed from V and 0 bases from J, the gap between germline ends came to 7 bases. There are 14 residues in the CDR3. The germline gives CDR1 LGHDT, CDR2 YNNKEL (reference sequence).

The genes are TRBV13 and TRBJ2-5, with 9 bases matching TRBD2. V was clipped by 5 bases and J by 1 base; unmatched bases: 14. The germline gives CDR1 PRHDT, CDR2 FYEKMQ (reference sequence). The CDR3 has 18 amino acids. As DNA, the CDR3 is TGTGCCAGCAGCCTGACTAGCGGAGGAGCTGGGGTCCAAGAGACCCAGTACTTC. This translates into CASSLTSGGAGVQETQYF.

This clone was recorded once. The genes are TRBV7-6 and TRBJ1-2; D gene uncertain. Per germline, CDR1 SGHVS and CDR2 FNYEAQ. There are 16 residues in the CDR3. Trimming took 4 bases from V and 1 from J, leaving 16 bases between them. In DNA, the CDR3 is TGTGCCAGCAGCTCGTTATCAGGCGCCTTTAACTATGGCTACACCTTC. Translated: CASSSLSGAFNYGYTF.

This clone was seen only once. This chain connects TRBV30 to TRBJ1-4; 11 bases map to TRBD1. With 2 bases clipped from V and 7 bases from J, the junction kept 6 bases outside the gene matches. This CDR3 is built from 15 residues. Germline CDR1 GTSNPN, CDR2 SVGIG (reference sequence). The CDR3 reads CAWSNGQGAGEKLFF. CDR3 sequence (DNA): TGTGCCTGGAGTAATGGACAGGGGGCGGGTGAAAAACTGTTTTTT.

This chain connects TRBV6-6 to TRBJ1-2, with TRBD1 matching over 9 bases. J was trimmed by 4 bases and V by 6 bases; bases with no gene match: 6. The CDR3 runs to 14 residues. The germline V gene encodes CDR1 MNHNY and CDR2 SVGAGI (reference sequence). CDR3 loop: CASRLQGAGYGYTF. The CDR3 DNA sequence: TGTGCCAGCAGACTACAGGGGGCTGGCTATGGCTACACCTTC.

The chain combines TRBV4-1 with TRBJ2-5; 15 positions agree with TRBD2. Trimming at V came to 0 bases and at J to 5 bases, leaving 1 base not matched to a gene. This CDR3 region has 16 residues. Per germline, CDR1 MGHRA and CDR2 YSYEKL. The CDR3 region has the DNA TGCGCCAGCAGCCAAGAGGGGACTAGCGGGAGGGAGACCCAGTACTTC. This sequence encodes CASSQEGTSGRETQYF.

CDR3 nucleotide sequence: TGCGCCAGCAGCCAAGGGACAGCTGAAGCTTTCTTT. This gives the protein CASSQGTAEAFF. The chain links TRBV4-1 to TRBJ1-1; weak D call: TRBD1 (6 bases). The CDR3 covers 12 residues. Trimming shortened V by 1 base and J by 6 bases, and 6 bases separated the two germline ends. From germline, CDR1 is MGHRA and CDR2 YSYEKL.

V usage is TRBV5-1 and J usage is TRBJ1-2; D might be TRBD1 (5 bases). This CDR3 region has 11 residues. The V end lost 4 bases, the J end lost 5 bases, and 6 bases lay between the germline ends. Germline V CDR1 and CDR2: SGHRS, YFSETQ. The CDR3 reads CASSTGYGYTF. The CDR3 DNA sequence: TGCGCCAGCAGCACAGGTTATGGCTACACCTTC.

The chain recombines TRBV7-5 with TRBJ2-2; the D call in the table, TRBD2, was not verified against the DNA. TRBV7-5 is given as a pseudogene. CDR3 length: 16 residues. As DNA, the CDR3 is TGTGCCAGAAGCTTAGGGCTAGCGGGGAACACCGGGGAGCTGTTTTTT. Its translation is CARSLGLAGNTGELFF.

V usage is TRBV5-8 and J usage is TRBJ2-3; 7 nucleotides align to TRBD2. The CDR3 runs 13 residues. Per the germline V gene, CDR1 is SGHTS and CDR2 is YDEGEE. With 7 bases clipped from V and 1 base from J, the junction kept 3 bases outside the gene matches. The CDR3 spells CASLGGGTDTQYF. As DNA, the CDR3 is TGTGCCAGCCTGGGAGGGGGCACAGATACGCAGTATTTT.

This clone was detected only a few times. CDR3 nucleotides: TGTGCCTCCAGGGAGGACACTGAAGCTTTCTTT. Amino acid sequence: CASREDTEAFF. The rearrangement links TRBV19 to TRBJ1-1; possibly TRBD1 for D (5 bases). CDR1 and CDR2 from the germline V gene are LNHDA and SQIVND (reference sequence). The CDR3 consists of 11 residues. V gave up 11 bases and J gave up 3 bases, with 10 bases separating them.